The clone carrying this T cell receptor (beta chain) was recorded a few times. The CDR3 is 16 amino acids. Germline V gives CDR1 LNHDA, CDR2 SQIVND (reference sequence). V lost 4 bases and J 7 bases, leaving 20 bases between the germline ends. The source of the sample is a study of Tregs in tolerant kidney transplant recipients. Repertoires were generated with immunoSEQ multiplex PCR, while TCRdb's copy carries only in-frame clones and drops some. Among about 240,000 clones, roughly 84% were seen once, and the ten largest hold less than 0.75%. The source of this sequence is a human donor in good health. This chain uses TRBV19 with TRBJ2-1; tentatively, D is TRBD2 (6 bases). Sequencing was carried out using CD4+ T cells from blood. This CDR3 is CASSKLAHKEGNEQFF. The CDR3 DNA reads TGTGCCAGTAGTAAACTAGCCCATAAAGAAGGAAATGAGCAGTTCTTC. The complete variable domain, with remaining parts taken from reference TRBV19 and TRBJ2-1, reads DGGITQSPKYLFRKEGQNVTLSCEQNLNHDAMYWYRQDPGQGLRLIYYSQIVNDFQKGDIAEGYSVSREKKESFPLTVTSAQKNPTAFYLCASSKLAHKEGNEQFFGPGTRLTVL.